Below, one TCR beta chain is given with its context. This clone may be a read error of a much larger clone one base away. This CDR3 is also generated by other DNA sequences in the sample. Assay runs were performed at deep level. With ten immunoSEQ deep assay plates, unsorted PBMC DNA underwent sequencing. The method was immunoSEQ multiplex PCR; TCRdb's version includes in-frame clones alone and lacks a portion of them. This table has about 500,000 clones, around 77% appearing once. The V and J ends lost 5 bases and 0 bases respectively, with 10 bases between them. The CDR3 runs 15 residues. CDR1 is LNHDA, CDR2 SQIVND, per germline (reference sequence). This entry comes from a study of shared clonotypes between healthy human individuals. Healthy HIV-negative adults with no recent acute infections or vaccinations were recruited as donors.

The receptor was isolated from a woman between 35 and 50 years old in good health. Some clones in this sample may be carry-over from other donors' samples. This chain links TRBV19 with TRBJ1-4; no reliable D call. The source material was PBMCs. CDR3 loop: CASSDRTSTNEKLFF. In DNA form, the CDR3 reads TGTGCCAGTAGTGACCGGACCTCAACTAATGAAAAACTGTTTTTT.